This entry features one T cell receptor beta chain sequence. Its target is not known. The data are from a study of cytomegalovirus exposure and HLA in healthy donors. Study outcomes and limitations: It was around 160 TCR beta chains that were listed as cytomegalovirus-associated. TRBV6-2, TRBV6-3 and some other V segments were unresolvable in 87-base-pair reads. HLA alleles were associated with 15,000 to 20,000 TCR beta sequences in a later analysis at 0.05 false discovery rate.

The PCR used 60 Vbeta and 13 Jbeta primers. The data were produced by immunoSEQ multiplex PCR, yet TCRdb's version contains in-frame clones alone and is incomplete. The table has 60,000 to 70,000 clones, roughly 80% seen once; the top ten hold under 30%. The germline V gene has CDR1 KGHSH and CDR2 LQKENI. Trimming removed 3 bases at V and 8 bases at J, with 16 bases between. This CDR3 contains 14 residues. The sample taken for sequencing was PBMCs. The chain is built from TRBV18 and TRBJ1-1; tentatively, D is TRBD1 (6 bases). The sequence came from a woman aged 40 to 50 in good health and CMV-seropositive. The CDR3 spells CASSPSEVRGEAFF. The CDR3 coding sequence is TGTGCCAGCTCACCCTCGGAGGTCAGGGGCGAAGCTTTCTTT.